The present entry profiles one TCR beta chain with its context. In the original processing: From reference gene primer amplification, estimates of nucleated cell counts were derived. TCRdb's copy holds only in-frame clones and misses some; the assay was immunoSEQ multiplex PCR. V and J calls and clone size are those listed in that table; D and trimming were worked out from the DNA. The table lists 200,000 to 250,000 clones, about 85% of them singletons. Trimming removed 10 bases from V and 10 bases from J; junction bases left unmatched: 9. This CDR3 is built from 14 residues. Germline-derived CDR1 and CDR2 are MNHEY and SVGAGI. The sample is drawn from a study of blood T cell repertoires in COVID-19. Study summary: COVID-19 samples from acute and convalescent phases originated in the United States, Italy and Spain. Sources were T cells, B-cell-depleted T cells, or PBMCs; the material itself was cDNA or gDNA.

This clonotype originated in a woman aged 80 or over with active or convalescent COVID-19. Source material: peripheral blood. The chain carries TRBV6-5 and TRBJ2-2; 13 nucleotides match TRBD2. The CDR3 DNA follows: TGTGCCATATGGGGACTAGCGGGAAATGAGGAGCTGTTTTTT. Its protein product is CAIWGLAGNEELFF.